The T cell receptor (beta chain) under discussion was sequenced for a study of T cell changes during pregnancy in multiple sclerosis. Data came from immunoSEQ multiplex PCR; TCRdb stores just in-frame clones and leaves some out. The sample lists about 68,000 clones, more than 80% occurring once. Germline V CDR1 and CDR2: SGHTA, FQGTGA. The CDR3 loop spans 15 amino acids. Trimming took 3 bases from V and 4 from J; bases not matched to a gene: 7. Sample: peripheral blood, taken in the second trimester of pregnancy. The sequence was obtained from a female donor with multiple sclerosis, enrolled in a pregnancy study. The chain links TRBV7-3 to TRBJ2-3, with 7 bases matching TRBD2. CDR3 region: CASSLGAGTSDTQYF. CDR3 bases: TGTGCCAGCAGCTTGGGAGCGGGGACTTCAGATACGCAGTATTTT.